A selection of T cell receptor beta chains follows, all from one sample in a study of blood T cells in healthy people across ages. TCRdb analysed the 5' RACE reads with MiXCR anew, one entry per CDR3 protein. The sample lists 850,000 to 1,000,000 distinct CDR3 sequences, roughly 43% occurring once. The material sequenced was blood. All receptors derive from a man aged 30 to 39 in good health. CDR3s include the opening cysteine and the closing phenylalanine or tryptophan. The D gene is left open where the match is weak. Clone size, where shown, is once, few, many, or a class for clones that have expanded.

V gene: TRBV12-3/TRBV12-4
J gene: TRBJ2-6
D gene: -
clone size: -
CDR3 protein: CASGQTMRGANVLTF
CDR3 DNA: TGTGCCAGCGGACAAACGATGAGGGGGGCCAACGTCCTGACTTTC

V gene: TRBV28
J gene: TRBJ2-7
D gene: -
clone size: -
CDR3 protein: CASRLEGRYEQYF
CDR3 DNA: TGTGCCAGCAGGTTGGAGGGGAGATACGAGCAGTACTTC

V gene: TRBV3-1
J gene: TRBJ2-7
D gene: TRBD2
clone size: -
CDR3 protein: CASSHPLAGPGNEQYF
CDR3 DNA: TGTGCCAGCAGCCACCCCCTAGCGGGGCCTGGCAATGAGCAGTACTTC

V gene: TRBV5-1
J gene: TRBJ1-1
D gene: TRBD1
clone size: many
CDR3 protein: CASTSGQGQNTEAFF
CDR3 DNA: TGCGCCAGCACATCTGGACAGGGGCAGAACACTGAAGCTTTCTTT

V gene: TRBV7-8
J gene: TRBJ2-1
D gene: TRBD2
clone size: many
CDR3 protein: CASSASGGANEQFF
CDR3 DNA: TGTGCCAGCAGCGCTAGCGGGGGGGCTAATGAGCAGTTCTTC

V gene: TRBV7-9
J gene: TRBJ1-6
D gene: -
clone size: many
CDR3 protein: CASSPRSPGNNSPLHF
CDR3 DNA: TGTGCCAGCAGCCCGAGATCCCCCGGGAATAATTCACCCCTCCACTTT

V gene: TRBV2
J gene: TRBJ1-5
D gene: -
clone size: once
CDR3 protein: CASSSDSYSNQPQHF
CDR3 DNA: TGTGCCAGCAGCTCAGACAGTTATAGCAATCAGCCCCAGCATTTT

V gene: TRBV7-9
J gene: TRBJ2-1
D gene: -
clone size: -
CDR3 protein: CASSLGLRGRQYNEQFF
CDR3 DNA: TGTGCCAGCAGCTTAGGCTTAAGAGGGAGGCAATACAATGAGCAGTTCTTC

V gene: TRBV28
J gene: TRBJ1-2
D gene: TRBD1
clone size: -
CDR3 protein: CASSPGGPSYGYTF
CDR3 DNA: TGTGCCAGCAGCCCAGGGGGCCCCAGCTATGGCTACACCTTC

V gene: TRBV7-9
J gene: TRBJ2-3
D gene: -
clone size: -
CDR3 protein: CASSFMERTRSTDTQYF
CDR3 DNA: TGTGCCAGCAGCTTTATGGAACGGACACGCAGCACAGATACGCAGTATTTT